The sequence of this T cell receptor beta chain was determined in a study of shared clonotypes between healthy human individuals. The overall study: Each donor's CD4 naive and CD4 memory cells filled three plates apiece, CD8 naive two, and CD8 memory one.

A deep-level run was used for the assay. The material for each subset, its genomic DNA, was split evenly across several immunoSEQ plates. The repertoire was sequenced with immunoSEQ multiplex PCR; TCRdb's copy has only in-frame clones and lacks some. The sample has approximately 2,300,000 clones; just under 95% are singletons. A CD45RA+ naive subset and a CD45RA-negative memory subset were split from CD4+ cells. The ends were cut back, 7 bases at V and 0 bases at J, with 12 bases in the middle. The length of the CDR3 is 15 residues. CDR1 SGHTA and CDR2 FQGNSA come from the germline V gene. This chain uses TRBV7-2 with TRBJ1-4; tentative D call: TRBD1 (5 bases). Specimen: naive CD4+ T cells from PBMCs. Subset here: CD45RA+ positively selected. The receptor's source is a young man in good health. Some clones in this sample may be carry-over from other donors' samples. CDR3 sequence (DNA): TGTGCCAGCACCCCGGGGGGGGCAACTAATGAAAAACTGTTTTTT. It yields the protein CASTPGGATNEKLFF. Full variable domain (outside the CDR3, taken from reference TRBV7-2 and TRBJ1-4): GAGVSQSPSNKVTEKGKDVELRCDPISGHTALYWYRQSLGQGLEFLIYFQGNSAPDKSGLPSDRFSAERTGGSVSTLTIQRTQQEDSAVYLCASTPGGATNEKLFFGSGTQLSVL.